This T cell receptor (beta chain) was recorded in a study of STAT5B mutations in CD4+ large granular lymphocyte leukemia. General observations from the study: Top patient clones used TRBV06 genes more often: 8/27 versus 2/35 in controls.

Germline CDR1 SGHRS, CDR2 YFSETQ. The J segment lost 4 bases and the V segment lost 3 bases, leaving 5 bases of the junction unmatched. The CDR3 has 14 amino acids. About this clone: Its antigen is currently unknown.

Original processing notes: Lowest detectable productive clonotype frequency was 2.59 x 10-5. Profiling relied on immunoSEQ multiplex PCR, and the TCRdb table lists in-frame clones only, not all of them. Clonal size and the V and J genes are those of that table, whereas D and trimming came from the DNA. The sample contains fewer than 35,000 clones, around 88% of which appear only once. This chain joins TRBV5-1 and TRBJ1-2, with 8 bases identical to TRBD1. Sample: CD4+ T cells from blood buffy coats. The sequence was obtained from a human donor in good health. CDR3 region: CASSSSGGRYGYTF. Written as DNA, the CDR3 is TGCGCCAGCAGCTCTTCAGGGGGCCGCTATGGCTACACCTTC.